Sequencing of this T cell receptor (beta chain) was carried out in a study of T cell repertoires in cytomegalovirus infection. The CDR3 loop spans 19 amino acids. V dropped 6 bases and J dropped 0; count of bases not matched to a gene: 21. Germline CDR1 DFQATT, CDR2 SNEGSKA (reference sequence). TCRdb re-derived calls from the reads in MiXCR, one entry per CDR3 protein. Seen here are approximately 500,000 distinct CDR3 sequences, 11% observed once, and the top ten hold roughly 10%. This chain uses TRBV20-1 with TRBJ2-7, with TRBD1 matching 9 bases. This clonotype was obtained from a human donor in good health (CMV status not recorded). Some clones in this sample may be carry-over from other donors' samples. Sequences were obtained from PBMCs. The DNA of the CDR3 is TGCAGTGCGAGCAGGAGGGGACAGGGCAGTAGCTATCCCTCCTACGAGCAGTACTTC. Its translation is CSASRRGQGSSYPSYEQYF.